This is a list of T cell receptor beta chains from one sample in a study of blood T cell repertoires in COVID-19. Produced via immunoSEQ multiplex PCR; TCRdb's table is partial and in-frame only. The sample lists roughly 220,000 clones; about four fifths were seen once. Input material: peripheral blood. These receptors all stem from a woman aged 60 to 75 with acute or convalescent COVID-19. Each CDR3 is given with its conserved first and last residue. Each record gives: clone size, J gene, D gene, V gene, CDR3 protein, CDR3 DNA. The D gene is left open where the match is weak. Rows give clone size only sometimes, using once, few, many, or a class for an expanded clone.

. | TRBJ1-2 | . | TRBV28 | CASSFLEYRANYGYTF | TGTGCCAGCAGTTTTCTCGAGTACCGGGCTAACTATGGCTACACCTTC
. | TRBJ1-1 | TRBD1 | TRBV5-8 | CASSSDRVNTEAFF | TGTGCCAGCAGCTCAGACAGGGTGAACACTGAAGCTTTCTTT
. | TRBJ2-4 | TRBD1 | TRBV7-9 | CASSPKGGPGTKNIQYF | TGTGCCAGCAGCCCAAAAGGGGGCCCCGGGACCAAAAACATTCAGTACTTC
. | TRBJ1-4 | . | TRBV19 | CASSTRQRNEKLFF | TGTGCCAGTAGTACTCGGCAGAGGAATGAAAAACTGTTTTTT
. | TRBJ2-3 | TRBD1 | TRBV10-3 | CATFPGTGAAPSTDTQYF | TGTGCCACATTTCCGGGGACAGGGGCTGCCCCTAGCACAGATACGCAGTATTTT
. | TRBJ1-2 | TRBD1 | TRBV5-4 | CASSLAGGGYGYTF | TGTGCCAGCAGCTTGGCAGGGGGCGGGTATGGCTACACCTTC
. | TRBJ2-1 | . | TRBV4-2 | CASSQDEQADEQFF | TGTGCCAGCAGCCAAGATGAACAGGCCGATGAGCAGTTCTTC
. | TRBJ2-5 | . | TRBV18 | CASSPGQKTQETQYF | TGTGCCAGCTCACCAGGACAAAAGACCCAAGAGACCCAGTACTTC
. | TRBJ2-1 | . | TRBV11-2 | CASSLDPLLSKFF | TGTGCCAGCAGCTTAGACCCACTTTTAAGCAAGTTCTTC
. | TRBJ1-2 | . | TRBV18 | CASSRGEANYGYTF | TGTGCCAGCTCACGGGGCGAAGCTAACTATGGCTACACCTTC
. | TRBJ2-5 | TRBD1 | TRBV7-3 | CASSLWGQGLETQYF | TGTGCCAGCAGCTTATGGGGACAGGGTCTGGAGACCCAGTACTTC
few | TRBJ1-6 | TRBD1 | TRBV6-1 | CASSGGQGRSYNSPLHF | TGTGCCAGCAGTGGGGGACAGGGAAGGTCCTATAATTCACCCCTCCACTTT
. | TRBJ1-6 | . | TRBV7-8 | CASSLGANSPLHF | TGTGCCAGCAGCTTAGGGGCTAATTCACCCCTCCACTTT
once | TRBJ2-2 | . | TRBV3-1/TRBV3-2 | CASSQREFNTGELFF | TGTGCCAGCAGCCAACGGGAATTCAACACCGGGGAGCTGTTTTTT
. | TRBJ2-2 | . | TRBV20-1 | CSASRIRVNTGELFF | TGCAGTGCTAGTCGAATCAGGGTTAACACCGGGGAGCTGTTTTTT
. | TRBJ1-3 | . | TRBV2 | CASRGGGGNTIYF | TGTGCCAGCAGAGGAGGCGGGGGAAACACCATATATTTT
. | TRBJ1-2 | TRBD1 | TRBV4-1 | CASSQEERGRGYTF | TGCGCCAGCAGCCAAGAGGAGAGGGGGCGAGGCTACACCTTC
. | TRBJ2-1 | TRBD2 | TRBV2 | CASRVGGTTYNEQFF | TGTGCCAGCAGGGTGGGCGGGACTACATACAATGAGCAGTTCTTC
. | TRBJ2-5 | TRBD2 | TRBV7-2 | CASSLGTSGGNQETQYF | TGTGCCAGCAGCTTAGGGACTAGCGGGGGGAACCAAGAGACCCAGTACTTC
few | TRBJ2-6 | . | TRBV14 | CASSRTAHSGANVLTF | TGTGCCAGCAGCAGGACAGCGCACTCTGGGGCCAACGTCCTGACTTTC
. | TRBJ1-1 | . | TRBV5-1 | CASRRETGRATEAFF | TGCGCCAGCAGGCGGGAGACAGGTCGTGCCACTGAAGCTTTCTTT
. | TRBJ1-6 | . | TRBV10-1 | CASSESRRDSPLHF | TGCGCCAGCAGTGAGTCTAGGAGGGATTCACCCCTCCACTTT
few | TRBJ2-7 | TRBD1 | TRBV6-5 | CASSSGTGNEQYF | TGTGCCAGCAGTTCCGGGACAGGGAACGAGCAGTACTTC
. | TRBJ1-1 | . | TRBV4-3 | CASSQVDSSEAFF | TGCGCCAGCAGCCAAGTGGACAGCTCTGAAGCTTTCTTT
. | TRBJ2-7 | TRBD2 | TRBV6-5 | CASSYGGGDTYEQYF | TGTGCCAGCAGTTACGGCGGGGGAGACACCTACGAGCAGTACTTC
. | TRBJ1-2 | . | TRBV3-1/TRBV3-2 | CASSQAQEGYGYTF | TGTGCCAGCAGCCAAGCCCAGGAGGGCTATGGCTACACCTTC
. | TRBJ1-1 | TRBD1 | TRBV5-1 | CASTPTGGNTEAFF | TGCGCCAGCACCCCAACAGGGGGTAACACTGAAGCTTTCTTT
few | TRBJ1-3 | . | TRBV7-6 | CASSLVRQDRTAKGNTIYF | TGTGCCAGCAGCTTAGTGCGGCAGGACCGGACAGCCAAAGGAAACACCATATATTTT
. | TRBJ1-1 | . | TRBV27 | CASRGFTGGTTEAFF | TGTGCCAGCAGAGGCTTTACAGGTGGAACAACTGAAGCTTTCTTT
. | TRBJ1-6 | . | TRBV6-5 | CASSYVDSNNSPLHF | TGTGCCAGCAGTTATGTGGACAGCAATAATTCACCCCTCCACTTT
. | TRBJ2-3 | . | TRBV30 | CAWTQFGGARVKDTQYF | TGTGCCTGGACGCAGTTTGGGGGGGCGAGGGTCAAAGATACGCAGTATTTT
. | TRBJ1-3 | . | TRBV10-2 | CASSENPGNSGNTIYF | TGCGCCAGCAGTGAGAATCCAGGGAACTCTGGAAACACCATATATTTT
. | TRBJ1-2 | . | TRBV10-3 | CAISVTDYGYTF | TGTGCCATCAGTGTTACTGACTATGGCTACACCTTC
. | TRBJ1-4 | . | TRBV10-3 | CASTGLIGEKLFF | TGTGCCAGCACAGGGCTTATTGGTGAAAAACTGTTTTTT
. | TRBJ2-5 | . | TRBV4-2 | CASSQDPSARFGTQYF | TGTGCCAGCAGCCAAGATCCAAGCGCAAGATTCGGGACCCAGTACTTC
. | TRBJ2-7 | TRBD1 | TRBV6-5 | CASSYTGQGSGEQYF | TGTGCCAGCAGTTACACCGGACAGGGCTCGGGGGAGCAGTACTTC
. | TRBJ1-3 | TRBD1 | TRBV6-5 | CATHERTGSGNTIYF | TGTGCCACCCATGAGAGGACAGGGTCTGGAAACACCATATATTTT
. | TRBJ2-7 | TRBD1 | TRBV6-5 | CASSTTGGSYEQYF | TGTGCCAGCAGTACGACAGGGGGCTCCTACGAGCAGTACTTC
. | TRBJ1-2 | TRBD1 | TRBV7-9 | CASGRGEFYGYTF | TGTGCCAGCGGCAGGGGGGAGTTCTATGGCTACACCTTC
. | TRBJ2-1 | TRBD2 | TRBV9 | CASSVGLAGNHEQFF | TGTGCCAGCAGCGTAGGTCTAGCGGGTAACCATGAGCAGTTCTTC
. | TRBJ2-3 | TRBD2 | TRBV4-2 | CASSPTSGARDTQYF | TGTGCCAGCAGCCCGACTAGCGGGGCAAGAGATACGCAGTATTTT
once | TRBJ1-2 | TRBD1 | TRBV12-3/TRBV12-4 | CASRSGQGDGYTF | TGTGCCAGCAGATCGGGACAGGGTGATGGCTACACCTTC
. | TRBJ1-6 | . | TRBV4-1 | CASSQDNSFGNSPLHF | TGCGCCAGCAGCCAAGATAATAGCTTTGGGAATTCACCCCTCCACTTT
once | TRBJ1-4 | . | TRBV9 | CASSSGTTTNEKLFF | TGTGCCAGCAGCTCCGGGACAACAACTAATGAAAAACTGTTTTTT
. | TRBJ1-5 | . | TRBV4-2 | CASSQAQDYQPQHF | TGTGCCAGCAGCCAGGCTCAGGATTATCAGCCCCAGCATTTT